The 26 T cell receptor beta chains presented below share a single source sample, sequenced in a study of Graves' ophthalmopathy and Graves' hyperthyroidism. The study amplified TCR beta CDR3 regions using RNA transcripts. First-round RT-PCR employed HTBI primers, with a second-round multiplex PCR after it. TCRdb reanalysed the multiplex PCR reads using MiXCR and keeps one entry per CDR3 protein. The sample consists of 500,000 to 700,000 distinct CDR3 sequences, 22% of them appearing once. Source material: peripheral blood. All receptors derive from a woman aged 18 to 35 with stable Graves' hyperthyroidism. Some clones in this sample may be carry-over from other donors' samples.

This clonotype was picked up many times. The rearrangement uses TRBV2 and TRBJ1-5; no definite D call. The ends were cut back, 3 bases at V and 4 bases at J, with 10 bases in the middle. Germline CDR1 and CDR2: SNHLY and FYNNEI. This CDR3 is built from 14 residues. CDR3 sequence: CASSDGGKNQPQHF. The CDR3 DNA reads TGTGCCAGCAGTGACGGAGGGAAAAATCAGCCCCAGCATTTT.

In nucleotides, the CDR3 is TGTGCCAGCTCACCACCGGAGGGAGGGGGCAATCAGCCCCAGCATTTT. It translates to CASSPPEGGGNQPQHF. The J gene is TRBJ1-5, the V gene TRBV18, with D possibly TRBD1 on 5 matching bases. The CDR3 is 16 residues long. V lost 0 bases, J lost 2 bases, and 11 bases lay in between. CDR1 and CDR2 from the germline V gene are KGHSH and LQKENI.

The table lists this clonotype with many counts. The chain carries TRBV6-5 and TRBJ2-5; 9 bases map to TRBD2. V shed 6 bases, J shed 5 bases, and the junction held 10 bases outside the gene matches. The CDR3 spans 15 residues. The germline CDR1 and CDR2 sequences are MNHEY and SVGAGI. The CDR3 loop reads CASRAGTSSRETQYF. The CDR3 coding sequence is TGTGCCAGCAGAGCCGGGACTAGCAGCCGGGAGACCCAGTACTTC.

The chain recombines TRBV5-1 with TRBJ2-6; D not resolved. The germline CDR1 and CDR2 sequences are SGHRS and YFSETQ. V lost 0 bases and J 0 bases, leaving 10 bases between the germline ends. This CDR3 comprises 17 residues. The CDR3 sequence is CASSLGRPSSGANVLTF. The CDR3 DNA reads as TGCGCCAGCAGCTTGGGCAGGCCTTCCTCTGGGGCCAACGTCCTGACTTTC.

CDR3 residues: CASSDGGVSYNSPLHF. CDR3 coding DNA: TGTGCCAGCAGTGATGGTGGGGTTTCCTATAATTCACCCCTCCACTTT. The chain uses TRBV25-1 and TRBJ1-6; D not resolved. Deletions cut 3 bases from V and 1 base from J, with 10 bases between. The CDR3 extends over 16 amino acids. The germline gives CDR1 MGHDK, CDR2 SYGVNS.

In this sample, this clonotype turned up many times. The V and J genes are TRBV11-2 and TRBJ2-7; D possibly corresponds to TRBD1 (6 bases). The germline gives CDR1 SGHAT, CDR2 FQNNGV. V shed 5 bases and J shed 3 bases, with 14 bases lying between them. The CDR3 covers 14 residues. CDR3 bases: TGTGCCAGCAGCAAGGGGGTGGGGATCTACGAGCAGTACTTC. Translation gives CASSKGVGIYEQYF.

The chain recombines TRBV28 with TRBJ1-2; D remains unclear. Looked up from germline, CDR1 is MDHEN and CDR2 is SYDVKM. The CDR3 runs 11 residues. V was trimmed by 8 bases and J by 8 bases, leaving 12 bases between them. The CDR3 DNA reads as TGTGCCAGCCATTGGCAAGGCGGCTACACCTTC. Translation gives CASHWQGGYTF.

This clonotype was detected once. CDR3 sequence: CASSLRDPLGMNTEAFF. CDR3 nucleotide sequence: TGTGCCAGCAGTCTCCGGGATCCGCTAGGCATGAACACTGAAGCTTTCTTT. V gene TRBV12-3 or TRBV12-4 combines with J gene TRBJ1-1; D ambiguous. CDR3 length: 17 residues. V gave up 5 bases and J gave up 0 bases, with 19 bases separating them.

The chain employs TRBV27 and TRBJ1-2; 11 nucleotides match TRBD1. The ends lost 5 bases at V and 5 bases at J; junction bases unmatched: 7. Germline loops: CDR1 MNHEY, CDR2 SMNVEV (reference sequence). The CDR3 has 15 residues. The CDR3 sequence: CASSPPGQGVYGYTF. Here the CDR3 DNA reads TGTGCCAGCAGTCCCCCGGGACAGGGGGTATATGGCTACACCTTC.

This clonotype was detected many times. The chain recombines TRBV29-1 with TRBJ2-7; 8 bases fit TRBD1. Germline V CDR1 and CDR2: SQVTM, ANQGSEA. This CDR3 comprises 14 residues. V lost 0 bases and J lost 2; bases outside the gene matches: 3. The CDR3 nucleotides read TGCAGCGTTGAAGACCCGGGACAGGCCTACGAGCAGTACTTC. Translating it yields CSVEDPGQAYEQYF.

Remarks on this clonotype: A much larger clone lies a single base off, so this may be a read error. The chain is built from TRBV28 and TRBJ2-7; 10 bases align to TRBD2. Germline CDR1 reads MDHEN; CDR2 reads SYDVKM. The CDR3 totals 14 residues. In DNA, the CDR3 is TGTGCCAGCAGTTTTTCTAGCGGGAGCTACGAGCAGTGCTTC. It yields the protein CASSFSSGSYEQCF.

This clonotype was detected many times. This chain connects TRBV27 to TRBJ2-4; 8 bases match TRBD2. This CDR3 has 15 residues. CDR1 is MNHEY and CDR2 is SMNVEV in the germline V gene (reference sequence). The J segment lost 1 base and the V segment lost 4 bases, leaving 3 bases of the junction unmatched. The DNA of the CDR3 is TGTGCCAGCAGTTCACTAGCGGCTGCCAAAAACATTCAGTACTTC. Protein: CASSSLAAAKNIQYF.

This clonotype showed up many times. V and J are TRBV29-1 and TRBJ1-5, with D hard to call. Germline lookup yields CDR1 SQVTM and CDR2 ANQGSEA. CDR3 length equals 12 residues. The V end lost 1 base, the J end lost 3 bases, and 4 bases lay between the germline ends. CDR3 bases: TGCAGCGTTGAAGGCGACAATCAGCCCCAGCATTTT. Amino acid sequence: CSVEGDNQPQHF.

This clonotype was counted ten times or more. CDR3 sequence: CASSIEAGNYGYTF. Written as DNA, the CDR3 is TGTGCCAGTAGTATAGAGGCCGGAAACTATGGCTACACCTTC. The rearrangement joins TRBV19 to TRBJ1-2, with unresolved D. The CDR3 spans 14 residues. Germline CDR1 and CDR2: LNHDA and SQIVND (reference sequence). Trimming cost V 0 bases and J 2 bases, with 7 bases left between them.

CDR3 region: CASSQGQSAPVGIGYTF. The DNA of the CDR3 is TGCGCCAGCAGCCAGGGACAGTCCGCTCCTGTAGGGATCGGCTACACCTTC. The chain carries TRBV4-1 and TRBJ1-2; 7 nucleotides align to TRBD1. J gave up 8 bases and V 3 bases, and 18 bases lay outside the gene matches. This CDR3 has 17 amino acids. CDR1 MGHRA and CDR2 YSYEKL come from the germline V gene.

This clonotype was detected once. The V and J genes are TRBV11-2 and TRBJ2-7; D may correspond to TRBD1 or TRBD2 (5 bases each). The CDR3 is 14 residues long. V shed 10 bases and J shed 3 bases, with 19 bases lying between them. CDR1 and CDR2 (germline): SGHAT, FQNNGV. CDR3 amino acids: CAISFTGTGYEQYF. The CDR3 region has the DNA TGTGCCATCAGTTTTACCGGGACGGGCTACGAGCAGTACTTC.

This clonotype was recorded at least ten times. The rearrangement uses TRBV12-3 or TRBV12-4 and TRBJ1-2; 12 bases are shared with TRBD1. The CDR3 consists of 13 residues. V lost 6 bases and J lost 8; bases outside the gene matches: 4. The CDR3 sequence is CASRTGTGGGYTF. CDR3 DNA: TGTGCCAGCAGAACCGGGACAGGGGGCGGCTACACCTTC.

In this sample, this clonotype turned up many times. The rearrangement uses TRBV5-1 and TRBJ2-7, with unresolved D. V lost 1 base and J 1 base, leaving 18 bases between the germline ends. The germline CDR1 and CDR2 sequences are SGHRS and YFSETQ. The CDR3 covers 17 residues. The CDR3 sequence: CASSLSFRVPNSYEQYF. DNA of the CDR3: TGCGCCAGCAGCTTGAGTTTTCGCGTTCCGAATTCCTACGAGCAGTACTTC.

This clonotype was counted ten times or more. The V gene is TRBV20-1, the J gene TRBJ2-5; no definite D call. Trimming took off 0 bases at V and 2 bases at J, with 7 bases between the two ends. This CDR3 spans 13 amino acids. CDR1 DFQATT and CDR2 SNEGSKA come from the germline V gene (reference sequence). This CDR3 reads CSAREAKQETQYF. CDR3 coding DNA: TGCAGTGCTAGAGAGGCCAAGCAAGAGACCCAGTACTTC.

In its sample, this clonotype was seen many times. V usage is TRBV12-3 or TRBV12-4 and J usage is TRBJ1-5; the match to TRBD1 covers 9 bases. Losses at the gene ends were 5 bases for V and 3 bases for J; bases not matched to a gene: 11. CDR3 length: 17 residues. CDR3: CASSAPGTGFSNQPQHF. The CDR3 DNA is TGTGCCAGCAGTGCTCCCGGGACAGGGTTTTCCAATCAGCCCCAGCATTTT.

This clonotype was counted at least ten times. The chain uses TRBV6-5 and TRBJ1-6; a weak D match, TRBD1 (6 bases). CDR1 and CDR2 from the germline V gene are MNHEY and SVGAGI. CDR3 length equals 16 residues. V lost 2 bases to trimming and J lost 1 base, with 9 bases between them. For the CDR3, the DNA is TGTGCCAGCAGTTACGGCGGACAGTCCTATAATTCACCCCTCCACTTT. As protein: CASSYGGQSYNSPLHF.

The chain combines TRBV3-1 with TRBJ2-7; TRBD1 agrees at 9 bases. From germline, CDR1 is LGHDT and CDR2 YNNKEL (reference sequence). This CDR3 spans 16 amino acids. V was pared by 3 bases and J by 5 bases, with 11 bases of the junction left unmatched. CDR3 loop: CASSHLAGTGLNEQYF. The CDR3 DNA sequence: TGTGCCAGCAGCCATCTGGCCGGGACAGGGTTGAACGAGCAGTACTTC.

This clonotype appeared many times. The chain's CDR3 is CASSLQGWFAKNIQYF. DNA for the CDR3: TGTGCCAGCAGTTTACAGGGTTGGTTTGCCAAAAACATTCAGTACTTC. The chain uses TRBV28 and TRBJ2-4; tentatively, D is TRBD1 (5 bases). This CDR3 has 16 residues. Germline V gives CDR1 MDHEN, CDR2 SYDVKM. V was trimmed by 2 bases and J by 1 base, leaving 12 bases between them.

Comments on this clonotype: This CDR3 is missing its conserved last phenylalanine or tryptophan, likely due to a read error. This sequence joins TRBV2 and TRBJ1-6; D may be TRBD1 (5 bases). Trimming shortened V by 7 bases and J by 11 bases, and 15 bases separated the two germline ends. The CDR3 runs to 13 residues. Germline V lookup: CDR1 SNHLY, CDR2 FYNNEI. The CDR3 coding sequence is TGTGCCAGCAAGGATGCAGGGTTGACACCCCTCCACCTT. This translates into CASKDAGLTPLHL.

This clonotype appeared a few times. The chain employs TRBV5-1 and TRBJ1-1, with a weak D call TRBD1 (6 bases). V lost 0 bases and J lost 3, with 12 bases in between. CDR3 length: 15 amino acids. Germline loops: CDR1 SGHRS, CDR2 YFSETQ. CDR3 loop: CASSLVAGADTEAFF. CDR3 bases: TGCGCCAGCAGCTTGGTGGCGGGGGCAGACACTGAAGCTTTCTTT.

The chain employs TRBV30 and TRBJ1-5; D gene unclear. This CDR3 is 13 amino acids long. Germline V gene sequence: CDR1 GTSNPN, CDR2 SVGIG (reference sequence). V lost 0 bases and J 8 bases, leaving 11 bases between the germline ends. The CDR3 region has the DNA TGTGCCTGGAGTGTAAAGGGTTTCGAGCCCCAGCATTTT. This codes for CAWSVKGFEPQHF. The full variable domain, with the rest looked up from reference TRBV30 and TRBJ1-5, is SQTIHQWPATLVQPVGSPLSLECTVEGTSNPNLYWYRQAAGRGLQLLFYSVGIGQISSEVPQNLSASRPQDRQFILSSKKLLLSDSGFYLCAWSVKGFEPQHFGDGTRLSIL.